Described below is a single TCR beta chain sequence and its context. The data are from a study of shared clonotypes between healthy human individuals. For each subset, genomic DNA was distributed in equal portions over several immunoSEQ plates. Sequencing used immunoSEQ multiplex PCR; TCRdb keeps in-frame clones, though not all of them. The sample records approximately 2.4 million clones, 90% to 97% being singletons. The V gene's germline CDR1 is WSHSY and CDR2 SAAADI. The CDR3 spans 13 residues. The V gene lost 1 base and the J gene lost 9 bases, with 10 bases spanning the gap. The V and J genes are TRBV10-2 and TRBJ1-5; D remains ambiguous. This sequence was found in a man aged 18 to 35 in good health. Sequencing was done on a sample of naive CD4+ T cells sorted from blood. Stated subset: CD45RA+ positively selected. The CDR3 here is CASSELGWGPQHF. CDR3 bases: TGCGCCAGCAGTGAGTTAGGGTGGGGGCCCCAGCATTTT.